Below, 7 T cell receptor beta chains from the same sample are listed, as sequenced in a study of spatial heterogeneity in lung cancer. TCRdb fed the 5' RACE reads into MiXCR, producing one record per CDR3 protein. The sample contains 710 or so distinct CDR3 sequences, 50% to 60% of which appear only once. The time point here: sample taken at primary tumor resection. Whole RNA was taken from tumor, nontumor lung or frozen PBMC; it was then sequenced unsorted. The starting material was PBMCs, obtained at surgery. The source of these receptors is a female donor with early-stage non-small cell lung cancer.

Only a few counts were recorded for this clonotype. This beta chain slipped into a library made for alpha chains as a stray read, so its size is not meaningful. The chain carries TRBV7-6 and TRBJ2-2; TRBD1 or TRBD2 may be the D gene (5 bases each). Trimming left V 6 bases short and J 1 base short, with 12 bases between. The CDR3 is made up of 15 amino acids. Germline lookup yields CDR1 SGHVS and CDR2 FNYEAQ. The DNA of the CDR3 is TGTGCCAGCAGTTCCTGGGGGTGGAACACCGGGGAGCTGTTTTTT. It translates to CASSSWGWNTGELFF.

A word on this clonotype: This beta chain appears as a stray read in a library generated for alpha chains; its size is not informative. The chain couples TRBV6-5 to TRBJ2-7, with D tentatively TRBD2 (7 bases). Between the trimmed V and J ends, which lost 5 bases and 1 base, there was a span of 18 bases. The CDR3 totals 16 residues. The germline V gene encodes CDR1 MNHEY and CDR2 SVGAGI. In nucleotides, the CDR3 is TGTGCCAGCAGTACCAGAAGGGGGGGGATTTCCTACGAGCAGTACTTC. It encodes CASSTRRGGISYEQYF.

As for this clonotype: This beta chain came through as a stray read in a library set up for alpha chains, and its size says little. This rearrangement joins TRBV20-1 to TRBJ2-7; the match to TRBD2 covers 10 bases. The V segment lost 5 bases and the J segment 3 bases; nucleotides outside the gene matches: 7. The germline gives CDR1 DFQATT, CDR2 SNEGSKA (reference sequence). The CDR3 has 14 residues. CDR3 DNA: TGCAGTGCTCAGGAGCGGGAGGGTTTCTACGAGCAGTACTTC. Translated: CSAQEREGFYEQYF.

In the case of this clonotype: This beta chain is a stray sequence in a library constructed for alpha chains; its clone size is not meaningful. The J gene is TRBJ2-1, the V gene TRBV28; a weak D match, TRBD2 (6 bases). The CDR3 sequence is 15 residues long. V lost 6 bases, J lost 9 bases, and 21 bases lay in between. CDR1 MDHEN and CDR2 SYDVKM come from the germline V gene. The CDR3 loop reads CASRLRASEVGEQFF. The CDR3 DNA reads as TGTGCCAGCAGGCTCAGGGCTAGCGAAGTAGGTGAGCAGTTCTTC.

This clonotype occurred a few times. The library was designed around alpha chains, so this beta chain is a stray read whose abundance carries little weight. The rearrangement uses TRBV20-1 and TRBJ2-1; 9 bases map to TRBD2. The germline V gene encodes CDR1 DFQATT and CDR2 SNEGSKA (reference sequence). Trimming removed 8 bases from V and 3 bases from J; junction bases left unmatched: 8. The CDR3 consists of 14 residues. The CDR3 DNA reads TGCAGTTCCCCTCTGCGGGAGGGCTACAATGAGCAGTTCTTC. Translation gives CSSPLREGYNEQFF.

Worth noting for this clonotype: Because this beta chain is a stray read in a library intended to capture alpha chains, its abundance should not be given much weight. The V and J genes are TRBV6-5 and TRBJ2-3, with TRBD2 identical over 11 bases. The CDR3 runs 15 residues. V gave up 5 bases and J gave up 3 bases; unmatched junction bases: 4. The germline CDR1 and CDR2 sequences are MNHEY and SVGAGI. The CDR3 protein is CASSGWTSGTDTQYF. In DNA form, the CDR3 reads TGTGCCAGCAGTGGGTGGACTAGCGGGACAGATACGCAGTATTTT.

A word on this clonotype: Because this beta chain is a stray read in a library intended to capture alpha chains, its abundance should not be given much weight. The chain combines TRBV7-9 with TRBJ2-1; D is ambiguous. The V and J ends lost 4 bases and 13 bases respectively, with 17 bases between them. The germline V gene encodes CDR1 SEHNR and CDR2 FQNEAQ (reference sequence). This CDR3 region has 13 residues. CDR3 sequence reads: CASSSLPFQTQFF. The DNA of the CDR3 is TGTGCCAGCAGCTCCCTACCTTTTCAGACCCAGTTCTTC.